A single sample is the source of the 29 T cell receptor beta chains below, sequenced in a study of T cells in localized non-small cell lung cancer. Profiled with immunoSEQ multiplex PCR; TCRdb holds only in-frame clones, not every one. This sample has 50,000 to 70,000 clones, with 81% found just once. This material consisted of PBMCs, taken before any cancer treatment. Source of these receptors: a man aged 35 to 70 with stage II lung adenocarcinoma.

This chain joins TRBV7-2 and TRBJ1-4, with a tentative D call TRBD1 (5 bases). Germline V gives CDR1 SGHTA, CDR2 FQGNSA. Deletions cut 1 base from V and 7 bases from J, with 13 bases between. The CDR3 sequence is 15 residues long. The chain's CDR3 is CASSLEVGTGEKLFF. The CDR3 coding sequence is TGTGCCAGCAGCTTAGAGGTGGGGACGGGTGAAAAACTGTTTTTT.

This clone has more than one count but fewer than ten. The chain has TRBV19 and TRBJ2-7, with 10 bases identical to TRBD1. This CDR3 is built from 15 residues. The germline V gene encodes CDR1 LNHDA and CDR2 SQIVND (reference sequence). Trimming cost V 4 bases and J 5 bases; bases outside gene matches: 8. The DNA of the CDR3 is TGTGCCAGTAGTACTCCGGGACAGGGGCGGAACGAGCAGTACTTC. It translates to CASSTPGQGRNEQYF.

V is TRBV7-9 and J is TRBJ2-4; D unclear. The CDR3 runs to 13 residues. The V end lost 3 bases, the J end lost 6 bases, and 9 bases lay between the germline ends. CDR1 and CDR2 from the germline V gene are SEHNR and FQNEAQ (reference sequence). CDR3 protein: CASSFGRGNIQYF. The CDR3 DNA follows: TGTGCCAGCAGCTTTGGCAGAGGAAACATTCAGTACTTC.

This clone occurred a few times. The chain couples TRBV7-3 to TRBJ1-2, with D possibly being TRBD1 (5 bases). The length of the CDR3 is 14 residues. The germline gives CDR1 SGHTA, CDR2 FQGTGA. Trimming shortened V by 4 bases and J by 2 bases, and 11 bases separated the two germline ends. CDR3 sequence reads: CASSSGASNYGYTF. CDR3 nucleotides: TGTGCCAGCAGCTCCGGGGCGTCGAACTATGGCTACACCTTC.

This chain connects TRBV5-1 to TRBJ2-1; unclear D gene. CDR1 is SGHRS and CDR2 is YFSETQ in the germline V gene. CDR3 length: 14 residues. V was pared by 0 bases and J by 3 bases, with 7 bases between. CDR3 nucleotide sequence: TGCGCCAGCAGCTTGGAGGGCAGCTACAATGAGCAGTTCTTC. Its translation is CASSLEGSYNEQFF.

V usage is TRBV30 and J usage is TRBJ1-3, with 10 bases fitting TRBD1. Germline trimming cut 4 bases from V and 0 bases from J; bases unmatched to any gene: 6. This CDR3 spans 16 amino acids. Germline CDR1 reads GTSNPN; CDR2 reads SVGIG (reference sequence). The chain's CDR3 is CAWKGDRGLSGNTIYF. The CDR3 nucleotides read TGTGCCTGGAAGGGGGACAGGGGCCTCTCTGGAAACACCATATATTTT. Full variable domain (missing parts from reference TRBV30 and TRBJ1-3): SQTIHQWPATLVQPVGSPLSLECTVEGTSNPNLYWYRQAAGRGLQLLFYSVGIGQISSEVPQNLSASRPQDRQFILSSKKLLLSDSGFYLCAWKGDRGLSGNTIYFGEGSWLTVV.

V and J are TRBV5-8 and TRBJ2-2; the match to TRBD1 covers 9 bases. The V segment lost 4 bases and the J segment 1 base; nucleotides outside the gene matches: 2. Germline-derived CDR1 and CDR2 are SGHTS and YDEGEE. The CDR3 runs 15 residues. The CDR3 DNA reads TGTGCCAGCAGCCCGGGACAGGGGAACACCGGGGAGCTGTTTTTT. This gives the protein CASSPGQGNTGELFF. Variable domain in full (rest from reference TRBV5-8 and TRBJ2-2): EAGVTQSPTHLIKTRGQQATLRCSPISGHTSVYWYQQALGLGLQFLLWYDEGEERNRGNFPPRFSGRQFPNYSSELNVNALELEDSALYLCASSPGQGNTGELFFGEGSRLTVL.

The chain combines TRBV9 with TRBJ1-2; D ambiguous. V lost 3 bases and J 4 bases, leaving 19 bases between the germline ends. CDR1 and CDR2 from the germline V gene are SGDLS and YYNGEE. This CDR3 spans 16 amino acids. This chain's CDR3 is CASSGRDSTFLYGYTF. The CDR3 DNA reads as TGTGCCAGCAGCGGGCGAGACTCAACATTCCTCTATGGCTACACCTTC.

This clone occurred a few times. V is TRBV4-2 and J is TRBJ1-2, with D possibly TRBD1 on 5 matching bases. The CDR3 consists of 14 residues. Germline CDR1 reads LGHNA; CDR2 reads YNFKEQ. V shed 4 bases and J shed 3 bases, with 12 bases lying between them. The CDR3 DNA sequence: TGTGCCAGCAGCCGTAGGGTGGGGGACTATGGCTACACCTTC. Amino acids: CASSRRVGDYGYTF.

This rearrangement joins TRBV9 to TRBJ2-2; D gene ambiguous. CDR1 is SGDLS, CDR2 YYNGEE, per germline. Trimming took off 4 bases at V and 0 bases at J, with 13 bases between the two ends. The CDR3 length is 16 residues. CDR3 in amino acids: CASSLTSKTNTGELFF. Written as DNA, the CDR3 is TGTGCCAGCAGCTTAACGTCTAAGACGAACACCGGGGAGCTGTTTTTT.

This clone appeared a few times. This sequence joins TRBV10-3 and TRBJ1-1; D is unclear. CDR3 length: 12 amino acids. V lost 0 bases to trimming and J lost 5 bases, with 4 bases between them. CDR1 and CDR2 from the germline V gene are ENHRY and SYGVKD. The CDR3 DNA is TGTGCCATCAGTGAGTCGGATACTGAAGCTTTCTTT. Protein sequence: CAISESDTEAFF.

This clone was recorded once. CDR3 protein: CASSGQGYTNEKLFF. For the CDR3, the DNA is TGTGCCAGCAGCGGACAGGGCTACACTAATGAAAAACTGTTTTTT. This chain uses TRBV28 with TRBJ1-4, with TRBD1 matching 8 bases. The germline V gene has CDR1 MDHEN and CDR2 SYDVKM. This CDR3 region has 15 residues. V lost 6 bases and J lost 2; bases outside the gene matches: 5.

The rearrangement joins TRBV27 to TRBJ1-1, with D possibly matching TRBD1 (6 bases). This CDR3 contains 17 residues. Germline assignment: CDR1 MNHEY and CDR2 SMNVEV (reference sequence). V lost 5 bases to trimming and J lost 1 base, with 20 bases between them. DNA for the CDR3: TGTGCCAGCAGTCCCCAATTTCGAGGGACACAGAACACTGAAGCTTTCTTT. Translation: CASSPQFRGTQNTEAFF.

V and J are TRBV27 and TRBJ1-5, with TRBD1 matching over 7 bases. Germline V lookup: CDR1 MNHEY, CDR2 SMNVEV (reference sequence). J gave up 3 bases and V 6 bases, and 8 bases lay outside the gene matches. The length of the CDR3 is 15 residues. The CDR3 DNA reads TGTGCCAGCAGGAAAGGGGGCAGTTTCAATCAGCCCCAGCATTTT. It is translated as CASRKGGSFNQPQHF.

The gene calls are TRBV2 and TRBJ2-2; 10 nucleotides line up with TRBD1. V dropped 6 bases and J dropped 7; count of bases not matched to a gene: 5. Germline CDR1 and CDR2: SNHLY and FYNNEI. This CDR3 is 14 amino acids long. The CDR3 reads CASSDRGLGGELFF. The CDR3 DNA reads TGTGCCAGCAGCGACAGGGGGCTAGGCGGGGAGCTGTTTTTT.

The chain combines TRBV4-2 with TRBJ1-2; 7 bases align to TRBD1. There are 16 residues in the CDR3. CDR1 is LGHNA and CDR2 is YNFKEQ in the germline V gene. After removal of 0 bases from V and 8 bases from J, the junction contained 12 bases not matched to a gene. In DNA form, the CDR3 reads TGTGCCAGCAGCCAAGAAAGGACACAGGGGTTCTACGGCTACACCTTC. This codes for CASSQERTQGFYGYTF.

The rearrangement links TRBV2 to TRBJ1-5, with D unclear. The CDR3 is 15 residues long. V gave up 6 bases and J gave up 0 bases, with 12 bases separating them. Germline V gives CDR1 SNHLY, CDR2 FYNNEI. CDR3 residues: CASSLSHDSNQPQHF. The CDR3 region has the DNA TGTGCCAGCAGCCTTTCACATGATAGCAATCAGCCCCAGCATTTT. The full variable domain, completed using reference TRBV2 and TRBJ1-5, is EPEVTQTPSHQVTQMGQEVILRCVPISNHLYFYWYRQILGQKVEFLVSFYNNEISEKSEIFDDQFSVERPDGSNFTLKIRSTKLEDSAMYFCASSLSHDSNQPQHFGDGTRLSIL.

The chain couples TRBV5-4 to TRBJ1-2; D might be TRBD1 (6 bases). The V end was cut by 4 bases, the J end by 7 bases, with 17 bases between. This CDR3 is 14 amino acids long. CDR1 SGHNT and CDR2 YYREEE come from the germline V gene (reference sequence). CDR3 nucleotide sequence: TGTGCCAGCAGCCTCGAAACGGGGGCGGGTGGCTACACCTTC. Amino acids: CASSLETGAGGYTF.

For the CDR3, the DNA is TGTGCCAGCAGCTCCCAGGGGAACACTGAAGCTTTCTTT. It codes for CASSSQGNTEAFF. This chain connects TRBV7-2 to TRBJ1-1, with TRBD1 as a possible D gene (5 bases). The CDR3 sequence is 13 residues long. Trimming cost V 4 bases and J 1 base, with 7 bases left between them. CDR1 and CDR2 from the germline V gene are SGHTA and FQGNSA.

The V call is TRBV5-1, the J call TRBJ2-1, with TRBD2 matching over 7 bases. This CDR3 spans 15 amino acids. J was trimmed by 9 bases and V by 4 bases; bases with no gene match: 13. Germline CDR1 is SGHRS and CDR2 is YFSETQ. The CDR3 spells CASSAGTTTGSEQFF. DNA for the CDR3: TGCGCCAGCAGCGCTGGGACTACCACCGGGAGTGAGCAGTTCTTC.

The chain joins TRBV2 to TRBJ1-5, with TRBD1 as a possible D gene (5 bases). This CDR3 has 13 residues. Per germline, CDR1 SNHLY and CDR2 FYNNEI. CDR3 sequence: CASAGEGNQPQHF. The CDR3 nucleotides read TGTGCGAGCGCCGGGGAGGGGAATCAGCCCCAGCATTTT.

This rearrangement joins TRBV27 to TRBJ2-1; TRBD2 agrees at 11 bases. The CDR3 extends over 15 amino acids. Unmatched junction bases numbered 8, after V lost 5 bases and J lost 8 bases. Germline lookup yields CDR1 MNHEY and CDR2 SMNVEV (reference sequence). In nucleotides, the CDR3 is TGTGCCAGCAGTACAATAGCGGGAGGGCCAGATGAGCAGTTCTTC. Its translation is CASSTIAGGPDEQFF.

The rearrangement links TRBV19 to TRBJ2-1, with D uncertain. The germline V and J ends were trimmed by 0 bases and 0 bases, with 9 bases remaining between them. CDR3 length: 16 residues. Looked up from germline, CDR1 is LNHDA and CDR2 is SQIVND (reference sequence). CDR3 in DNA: TGTGCCAGTAGTATAGAGGCACTTAGCTCCTACAATGAGCAGTTCTTC. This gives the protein CASSIEALSSYNEQFF. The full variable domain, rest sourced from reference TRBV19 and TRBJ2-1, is DGGITQSPKYLFRKEGQNVTLSCEQNLNHDAMYWYRQDPGQGLRLIYYSQIVNDFQKGDIAEGYSVSREKKESFPLTVTSAQKNPTAFYLCASSIEALSSYNEQFFGPGTRLTVL.

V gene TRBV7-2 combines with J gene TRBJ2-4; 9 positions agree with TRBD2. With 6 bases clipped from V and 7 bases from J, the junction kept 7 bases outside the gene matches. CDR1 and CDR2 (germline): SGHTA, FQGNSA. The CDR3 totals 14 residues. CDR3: CASRGSGRSNIQYF. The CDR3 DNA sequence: TGTGCCAGCAGGGGTAGCGGGAGATCTAACATTCAGTACTTC.

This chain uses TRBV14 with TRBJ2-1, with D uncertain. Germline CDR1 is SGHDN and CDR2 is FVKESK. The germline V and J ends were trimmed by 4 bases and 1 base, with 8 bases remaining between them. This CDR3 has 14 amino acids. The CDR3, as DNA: TGTGCCAGCAGCCCGTCTGGGTCCTACAATGAGCAGTTCTTC. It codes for CASSPSGSYNEQFF.

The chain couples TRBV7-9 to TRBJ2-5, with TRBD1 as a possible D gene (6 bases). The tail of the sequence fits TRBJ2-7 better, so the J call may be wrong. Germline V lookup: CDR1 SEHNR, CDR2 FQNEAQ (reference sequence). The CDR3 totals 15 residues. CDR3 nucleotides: TGTGCCAGCAGCTTTAGGGGGTCGAGCTCCTACGAGCAGTACTTC. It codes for CASSFRGSSSYEQYF.

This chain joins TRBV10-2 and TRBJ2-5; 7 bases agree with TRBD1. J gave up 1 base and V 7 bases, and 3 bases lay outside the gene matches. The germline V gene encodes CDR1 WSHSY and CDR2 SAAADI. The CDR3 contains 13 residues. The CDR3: CASTWTGQETQYF. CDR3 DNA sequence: TGCGCCAGCACATGGACAGGCCAAGAGACCCAGTACTTC.

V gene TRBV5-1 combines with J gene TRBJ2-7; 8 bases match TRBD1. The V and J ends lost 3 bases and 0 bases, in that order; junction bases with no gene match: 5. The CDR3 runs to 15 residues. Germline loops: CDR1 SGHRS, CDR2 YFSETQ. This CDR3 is CASSSTGVSSYEQYF. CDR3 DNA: TGCGCCAGCAGCTCGACAGGGGTGAGCTCCTACGAGCAGTACTTC.

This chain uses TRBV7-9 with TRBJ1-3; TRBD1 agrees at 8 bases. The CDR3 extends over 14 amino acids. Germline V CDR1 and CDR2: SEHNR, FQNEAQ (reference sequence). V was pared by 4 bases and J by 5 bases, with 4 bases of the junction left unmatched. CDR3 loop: CASSSQGARNTIYF. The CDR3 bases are TGTGCCAGCAGCTCTCAGGGGGCGCGAAACACCATATATTTT.